This TCR beta chain came from a study of human T cells and chemical hapten exposure. The time point is: patch test 2, 6 weeks after DPC sensitization. Documented treatment: therapeutic diphenylcyclopropenone sensitization with weekly scalp DPC. V was pared by 5 bases and J by 5 bases, with 5 bases of the junction left unmatched. Per the germline V gene, CDR1 is SNHLY and CDR2 is FYNNEI. This CDR3 has 14 residues. What the library attached to individual cDNA molecules were unique molecular identifiers. TCRdb re-called the RACE reads with MiXCR, one entry per CDR3 protein. The sample gives roughly 54,000 distinct CDR3 sequences, 9.5% to 10% of which show up once; over 1.5% is in the top ten.

This sequence joins TRBV2 and TRBJ1-5, with TRBD1 matching over 8 bases. Specimen: whole blood, collected in connection with sensitization to the hapten diphenylcyclopropenone (DPC). The receptor was isolated from a woman in her 50s with alopecia areata. Some clones in this sample may be carry-over from other donors' samples. In DNA, the CDR3 is TGTGCCAGCAGTCCACGGACAGGGCATCAGCCCCAGCATTTT. This codes for CASSPRTGHQPQHF.